This is a list of T cell receptor beta chains from one sample in a study of vaccination effects on CD4 cells after COVID-19. Antigens for these TCRs are unknown. Sequenced by immunoSEQ multiplex PCR; TCRdb stores in-frame clones only, minus some. This sample has 10,000 to 13,000 clones, with just under 75% found just once. The source material was CD4+ T cells from PBMCs cultured with HCoV-229E spike peptides, sampled before COVID-19 vaccination. The origin of the receptors is a human donor who received a COVID-19 vaccine. The CDR3 runs from the conserved cysteine through the conserved F or W. The D gene is left open where the match is weak. Where a row states a size, it is once, few, many or the class of an expanded clone; other rows omit it.

TRBJ2-1 | . | . | TRBV6-5 | CASSYSWVSYNEQFF | TGTGCCAGCAGTTACTCGTGGGTTTCCTACAATGAGCAGTTCTTC
TRBJ2-7 | . | . | TRBV11-1 | CASSLDLPSYEQYF | TGTGCCAGCAGCTTAGATTTGCCATCCTACGAGCAGTACTTC
TRBJ1-3 | . | few | TRBV18 | CASSPRPPGIDTIYF | TGTGCCAGCTCACCGAGGCCGCCAGGGATAGACACCATATATTTT
TRBJ2-2 | TRBD2 | . | TRBV2 | CATQSSGANTGELFF | TGTGCCACCCAGAGTAGCGGGGCGAACACCGGGGAGCTGTTTTTT
TRBJ2-4 | . | . | TRBV21-1 | CASSRGAGGPWNIQYF | TGTGCCAGCAGCCGTGGAGCGGGAGGGCCCTGGAACATTCAGTACTTC
TRBJ2-1 | . | . | TRBV28 | CATLGSSYNEQFF | TGTGCCACCCTCGGGAGCTCCTACAATGAGCAGTTCTTC
TRBJ2-1 | TRBD1 | . | TRBV19 | CASSIRDRPDNEQFF | TGTGCCAGTAGTATCCGGGACAGGCCGGACAATGAGCAGTTCTTC
TRBJ1-5 | . | . | TRBV18 | CASSPGEYQPQHF | TGTGCCAGCTCACCAGGGGAGTATCAGCCCCAGCATTTT
TRBJ1-1 | TRBD1 | . | TRBV7-2 | CASSLRQGGAFF | TGTGCCAGCAGCTTAAGGCAGGGGGGAGCTTTCTTT
TRBJ2-1 | . | . | TRBV29-1 | CSVEDGRRFTYNEQFF | TGCAGCGTTGAAGATGGGAGGAGGTTTACTTACAATGAGCAGTTCTTC
TRBJ1-1 | . | few | TRBV3-1/TRBV3-2 | CASSHLGNTEAFF | TGTGCCAGCAGCCATCTGGGGAACACTGAAGCTTTCTTT
TRBJ2-5 | . | . | TRBV6-5 | CASSLGGVQETQYF | TGTGCCAGCAGTTTAGGGGGAGTTCAAGAGACCCAGTACTTC
TRBJ2-3 | TRBD2 | . | TRBV5-4 | CASSLKREAGTDTQYF | TGTGCCAGCAGCTTAAAACGGGAGGCAGGCACAGATACGCAGTATTTT
TRBJ2-4 | . | . | TRBV6-6 | CAGGQADIQYF | TGTGCCGGAGGGCAAGCGGACATTCAGTACTTC
TRBJ1-2 | . | . | TRBV14 | CASSQGQDFNYGYTF | TGTGCCAGCAGCCAAGGCCAGGACTTCAACTATGGCTACACCTTC
TRBJ1-3 | . | . | TRBV6-5 | CASSPRQVSGNTIYF | TGTGCCAGCAGTCCCCGACAGGTCTCTGGAAACACCATATATTTT
TRBJ2-1 | TRBD1 | . | TRBV6-6 | CASSPGQGYNEQFF | TGTGCCAGCAGTCCCGGACAGGGCTACAATGAGCAGTTCTTC
TRBJ2-4 | TRBD1 | . | TRBV27 | CASSSLRDRPKNIQYF | TGTGCCAGCAGTTCCCTGCGGGACAGGCCGAAAAACATTCAGTACTTC
TRBJ1-1 | . | . | TRBV28 | CASKVGLNTEAFF | TGTGCCAGCAAAGTCGGACTGAACACTGAAGCTTTCTTT
TRBJ1-4 | TRBD1 | . | TRBV30 | CAWSQEGARKLFF | TGTGCCTGGAGTCAGGAGGGGGCTCGGAAACTGTTTTTT
TRBJ1-5 | TRBD1 | . | TRBV28 | CASSSGQGARNQPQHF | TGTGCCAGCAGCTCCGGACAGGGGGCGAGGAATCAGCCCCAGCATTTT
TRBJ2-2 | TRBD1 | hyperexpanded | TRBV19 | CASTTGTGVTGELFF | TGTGCCAGTACCACCGGGACAGGGGTCACCGGGGAGCTGTTTTTT
TRBJ2-3 | . | . | TRBV25-1 | CASSSSGTTSTDTQYF | TGTGCCAGCTCATCTTCCGGGACCACTAGCACAGATACGCAGTATTTT
TRBJ2-2 | . | once | TRBV11-2 | CASSQPPGELFF | TGTGCCAGCAGTCAGCCACCGGGGGAGCTGTTTTTT
TRBJ2-1 | . | . | TRBV24-1 | CATSEPGYTRNEQFF | TGTGCCACCAGTGAACCTGGTTACACTCGGAATGAGCAGTTCTTC
TRBJ2-7 | TRBD1 | . | TRBV5-6 | CASSPGQGSYEQYF | TGTGCCAGCAGCCCGGGACAGGGGTCCTACGAGCAGTACTTC
TRBJ2-3 | TRBD2 | . | TRBV5-5 | CASSRRLAGGGRTDTQYF | TGTGCCAGCAGCCGACGACTAGCGGGAGGCGGAAGGACAGATACGCAGTATTTT
TRBJ1-3 | TRBD1 | few | TRBV4-3 | CASSQTWDRASGNTIYF | TGCGCCAGCAGCCAGACATGGGACAGAGCCTCTGGAAACACCATATATTTT
TRBJ2-3 | TRBD2 | . | TRBV9 | CATSLAGGSDTQYF | TGTGCCACTTCTCTAGCGGGAGGTTCAGATACGCAGTATTTT
TRBJ2-5 | TRBD2 | . | TRBV2 | CASSDGTSWETQYF | TGTGCCAGCAGTGACGGGACTAGTTGGGAGACCCAGTACTTC
TRBJ2-3 | . | . | TRBV28 | CASGERPKGDTQYF | TGTGCCAGCGGGGAGCGGCCCAAGGGTGATACGCAGTATTTT
TRBJ2-3 | TRBD2 | . | TRBV13 | CASSLGGGAVDTQYF | TGTGCCAGCAGCTTAGGCGGGGGGGCGGTAGATACGCAGTATTTT
TRBJ1-3 | . | . | TRBV11-2 | CASSGRTGPSGNTIYF | TGTGCCAGCAGCGGCCGGACGGGGCCCTCTGGAAACACCATATATTTT
TRBJ1-3 | . | . | TRBV28 | CASSGGTSRGNTIYF | TGTGCCAGCAGTGGGGGGACTTCACGGGGAAACACCATATATTTT
TRBJ1-2 | . | . | TRBV6-2/TRBV6-3 | CASSYSQATNYGYTF | TGTGCCAGCAGTTACTCGCAGGCGACTAACTATGGCTACACCTTC
TRBJ2-5 | . | . | TRBV11-2 | CASSQQGGGETQYF | TGTGCCAGCAGCCAGCAGGGAGGGGGGGAGACCCAGTACTTC
TRBJ2-4 | TRBD1 | . | TRBV9 | CASSSRDSMNIQYF | TGTGCCAGCAGCTCCCGGGACAGTATGAACATTCAGTACTTC
TRBJ1-2 | . | . | TRBV12-5 | CASGRTEGGYGYTF | TGTGCTAGTGGTCGGACGGAGGGGGGCTATGGCTACACCTTC
TRBJ2-7 | . | . | TRBV5-1 | CASSRTVESYEQYF | TGCGCCAGCAGCAGGACAGTGGAGTCCTACGAGCAGTACTTC
TRBJ2-3 | TRBD1 | . | TRBV4-2 | CASSQDRRTGMPPDTQYF | TGTGCCAGCAGCCAAGATAGGAGGACAGGGATGCCACCAGATACGCAGTATTTT
TRBJ1-6 | . | . | TRBV25-1 | CASSEGAANYNSPLHF | TGTGCCAGCAGTGAAGGGGCAGCCAACTATAATTCACCCCTCCACTTT
TRBJ1-2 | . | . | TRBV2 | CASSEYRGGTYGYTF | TGTGCCAGCAGTGAATACCGGGGAGGGACCTATGGCTACACCTTC
TRBJ2-1 | . | few | TRBV27 | CASSLASSYNEQFF | TGTGCCAGCAGTTTGGCGAGCTCCTACAATGAGCAGTTCTTC
TRBJ2-3 | TRBD2 | . | TRBV28 | CASSLGASGLDTQYF | TGTGCCAGCAGTTTAGGGGCTAGCGGGCTAGATACGCAGTATTTT
TRBJ1-1 | . | . | TRBV15 | CATSRATLWDTEAFF | TGTGCCACCAGCAGAGCCACATTGTGGGACACTGAAGCTTTCTTT
TRBJ2-7 | . | . | TRBV7-9 | CASSPRGGRGQGTYEQYF | TGTGCCAGCAGCCCCAGGGGAGGACGGGGACAAGGAACCTACGAGCAGTACTTC
TRBJ1-2 | TRBD1 | . | TRBV6-2/TRBV6-3 | CASSYYLQGQGYGYTF | TGTGCCAGCAGCTACTACCTTCAGGGACAGGGATATGGCTACACCTTC
TRBJ1-1 | . | . | TRBV7-9 | CASSLVGDTRNTEAFF | TGTGCCAGCAGCTTAGTTGGGGACACAAGGAACACTGAAGCTTTCTTT
TRBJ1-2 | TRBD1 | . | TRBV6-2/TRBV6-3 | CASSRQGAGYTF | TGTGCCAGCAGTAGACAGGGGGCCGGCTACACCTTC
TRBJ2-5 | . | . | TRBV3-1/TRBV3-2 | CASSQETQYF | TGTGCCAGCAGCCAAGAGACCCAGTACTTC
TRBJ2-3 | TRBD2 | . | TRBV29-1 | CSARASGRTDTQYF | TGCAGCGCCAGAGCTAGCGGGAGAACGGATACGCAGTATTTT
TRBJ1-3 | . | few | TRBV7-6 | CASSPDVHSGNTIYF | TGTGCCAGCAGCCCGGACGTTCACTCTGGAAACACCATATATTTT
TRBJ2-5 | . | . | TRBV2 | CASKYQETQYF | TGTGCCAGCAAGTACCAAGAGACCCAGTACTTC
TRBJ1-2 | . | . | TRBV4-1 | CASSQESTLNYGYTF | TGCGCCAGCAGCCAAGAGTCGACCCTTAACTATGGCTACACCTTC